The 5 T cell receptor beta chains in this list originate from one sample, sequenced in a study of vaccination effects on CD4 cells after COVID-19. Using viral peptide pools, the ViraFEST assay grew out antigen-specific CD4+ T cells prior to sequencing. Once cultured for approximately ten days, the cells underwent separation to obtain CD4+ T cells. Participants each got two BNT162b2 or mRNA-1273 vaccine doses. No cognate antigen is known for these TCRs. The repertoire was sequenced with immunoSEQ multiplex PCR; TCRdb's copy has only in-frame clones and lacks some. Among 30,000 to 40,000 clones listed, 72% were seen once. This material consisted of CD4+ T cells from PBMCs cultured with HCoV-229E spike peptides, taken after COVID-19 vaccination. The receptors stem from a human donor who received a COVID-19 vaccine.

The chain couples TRBV19 to TRBJ2-7; D is perhaps TRBD1 (5 bases). CDR3 length: 15 amino acids. Trimming stripped 6 bases from V and 3 bases from J, with 18 bases between. Germline V gene sequence: CDR1 LNHDA, CDR2 SQIVND (reference sequence). CDR3 protein: CASRISPREIYEQYF. The DNA of the CDR3 is TGTGCCAGTAGAATTTCGCCCAGGGAAATCTACGAGCAGTACTTC.

The genes are TRBV6-6 and TRBJ1-3, with a tentative D call TRBD1 (5 bases). V was cut by 6 bases and J by 0 bases, with 15 bases left in between. Germline CDR1 and CDR2: MNHNY and SVGAGI (reference sequence). This CDR3 is built from 16 residues. CDR3 sequence: CASSPRQSSSGNTIYF. The CDR3 region has the DNA TGTGCCAGCAGCCCCCGACAGTCGAGCTCTGGAAACACCATATATTTT.

The gene calls are TRBV2 and TRBJ1-5, with a possible D match to TRBD1 (5 bases). From germline, CDR1 is SNHLY and CDR2 FYNNEI. The CDR3 totals 14 residues. Trimming shortened V by 5 bases and J by 1 base, and 9 bases separated the two germline ends. CDR3 nucleotides: TGTGCCAGCAGTTACCAGGGAAGCAATCAGCCCCAGCATTTT. Translation gives CASSYQGSNQPQHF.

This chain uses TRBV20-1 with TRBJ1-1, with 7 bases that match TRBD1. Per the germline V gene, CDR1 is DFQATT and CDR2 is SNEGSKA (reference sequence). The junction had 5 bases not matched to a gene; V was cut back by 5 bases and J by 8 bases. This CDR3 comprises 11 residues. CDR3 nucleotides: TGCAGTGCTGAAGGACAGGTAGAAGCTTTCTTT. This gives the protein CSAEGQVEAFF.

J is TRBJ1-3 and V is TRBV10-1; D remains ambiguous. The V and J ends lost 2 bases and 0 bases respectively, with 5 bases between them. Germline V gives CDR1 WNHNN, CDR2 SYGVQD (reference sequence). This CDR3 is 14 amino acids long. The CDR3: CASSERGSGNTIYF. The DNA of the CDR3 is TGCGCCAGCAGTGAGCGGGGCTCTGGAAACACCATATATTTT.